This T cell receptor beta chain was sequenced during a study of cytomegalovirus exposure and HLA in healthy donors. Between the trimmed V and J ends, which lost 2 bases and 4 bases, there was a span of 11 bases. Germline-derived CDR1 and CDR2 are MNHEY and SVGAGI. CDR3 length: 14 residues. The data were produced by immunoSEQ multiplex PCR, yet TCRdb's version contains in-frame clones alone and is incomplete. The table shows roughly 190,000 clones, with 86% occurring only once. The donors were part of the validation cohort of roughly 110 subjects. That cohort was separate from the first cohort, which comprised 500 to 850 subjects.

The sample was PBMCs. The genes are TRBV6-5 and TRBJ1-1, with D uncertain. This TCR was recovered from a man aged 25 to 40 in good health and CMV-seropositive. CDR3 in amino acids: CASSYMGTPTEAFF. In DNA, the CDR3 is TGTGCCAGCAGTTACATGGGTACACCCACTGAAGCTTTCTTT.